Following are 25 T cell receptor beta chains from one sample sequenced in a study of T cells in narcolepsy. Sequencing was performed with immunoSEQ multiplex PCR; in TCRdb, only in-frame clones are kept and a portion is missing. The table has about 34,000 clones, around four fifths seen once. The sample taken for sequencing was CD45RA- memory CD4+ T cells from PBMCs. Receptor source: a human donor with narcolepsy.

The V gene is TRBV27, the J gene TRBJ1-2; maybe TRBD1 (6 bases). This CDR3 comprises 16 residues. Germline V gene sequence: CDR1 MNHEY, CDR2 SMNVEV (reference sequence). V was cut by 2 bases and J by 5 bases, with 18 bases left in between. CDR3 protein: CASSLTVTAQGYGYTF. CDR3 coding DNA: TGTGCCAGCAGTTTAACGGTAACGGCTCAGGGGTATGGCTACACCTTC.

The chain uses TRBV6-4 and TRBJ2-3; D possibly corresponds to TRBD2 (6 bases). Per germline, CDR1 MRHNA and CDR2 SNTAGT. Trimming cost V 0 bases and J 5 bases, with 12 bases left between them. CDR3 length: 15 residues. CDR3 loop: CASSDSSRGGDTQYF. DNA of the CDR3: TGTGCCAGCAGTGACTCGAGTCGGGGAGGAGATACGCAGTATTTT.

V is TRBV10-1 and J is TRBJ2-3, with a weak D call TRBD2 (5 bases). The CDR3 totals 15 residues. Trimming shortened V by 7 bases and J by 6 bases, and 20 bases separated the two germline ends. Germline loops: CDR1 WNHNN, CDR2 SYGVQD (reference sequence). The CDR3 sequence: CASNPGLGLSDTQYF. The CDR3 bases are TGCGCCAGCAACCCAGGACTTGGGCTGTCTGATACGCAGTATTTT.

This chain's CDR3 is CASSLSTGSNQPQHF. CDR3 DNA: TGTGCCAGCAGTCTATCGACAGGGAGCAATCAGCCCCAGCATTTT. J is TRBJ1-5 and V is TRBV28; 7 bases are shared with TRBD1. CDR1 MDHEN and CDR2 SYDVKM come from the germline V gene. This CDR3 contains 15 residues. With 5 bases clipped from V and 1 base from J, the junction kept 5 bases outside the gene matches.

The V call is TRBV5-6, the J call TRBJ1-4; D possibly corresponds to TRBD1 (5 bases). The CDR3 contains 16 residues. The germline V and J ends were trimmed by 0 bases and 4 bases, with 13 bases remaining between them. Germline lookup yields CDR1 SGHDT and CDR2 YYEEEE. The CDR3: CASSLANGAFNEKLFF. DNA of the CDR3: TGTGCCAGCAGCTTGGCCAATGGGGCTTTTAATGAAAAACTGTTTTTT.

V gene TRBV7-9 combines with J gene TRBJ2-5; a possible D gene is TRBD1 (5 bases). The V gene's germline CDR1 is SEHNR and CDR2 FQNEAQ (reference sequence). The CDR3 has 15 amino acids. V was shortened by 2 bases and J by 4 bases, with 14 bases between the two germline ends. Written as DNA, the CDR3 is TGTGCCAGCAGCTTATACGCAGGGCCGGGAGAGACCCAGTACTTC. This encodes CASSLYAGPGETQYF. Filled out from reference TRBV7-9 and TRBJ2-5, the complete variable domain reads DTGVSQNPRHKITKRGQNVTFRCDPISEHNRLYWYRQTLGQGPEFLTYFQNEAQLEKSRLLSDRFSAERPKGSFSTLEIQRTEQGDSAMYLCASSLYAGPGETQYFGPGTRLLVL.

The chain employs TRBV28 and TRBJ1-2; D is unclear. V lost 1 base, J lost 5 bases, and 14 bases lay in between. Germline assignment: CDR1 MDHEN and CDR2 SYDVKM. The CDR3 runs 15 residues. This CDR3 is CASSLYRGGRYGYTF. CDR3 nucleotides: TGTGCCAGCAGTTTATATCGGGGAGGGCGATATGGCTACACCTTC.

This chain connects TRBV2 to TRBJ2-5; 11 bases align to TRBD1. The end of the DNA fits TRBJ2-7 better, so the J call may be wrong. The germline V gene has CDR1 SNHLY and CDR2 FYNNEI. CDR3 size: 14 residues. Here the CDR3 reads CASRGDRGAYEQYF. In DNA form, the CDR3 reads TGTGCCAGCAGAGGGGACAGGGGGGCGTACGAGCAGTACTTC.

The rearrangement uses TRBV7-6 and TRBJ2-7; D unclear. Germline V gene data show CDR1 as SGHVS and CDR2 as FNYEAQ. V lost 5 bases, J lost 3 bases, and 17 bases lay in between. The CDR3 runs 15 residues. The DNA for the CDR3 is TGTGCCAGCAGCCTCGCGGACGGAATGAACTACGAGCAGTACTTC. As protein: CASSLADGMNYEQYF.

V usage is TRBV30 and J usage is TRBJ1-5; D is unresolved. Germline CDR1 GTSNPN, CDR2 SVGIG (reference sequence). This CDR3 has 15 residues. V lost 1 base, J lost 3 bases, and 13 bases lay in between. CDR3 amino acids: CAWSERGLHNQPQHF. CDR3 in DNA: TGTGCCTGGAGTGAGCGAGGCCTGCACAATCAGCCCCAGCATTTT.

This clone occurred once. The chain joins TRBV4-2 to TRBJ2-3; TRBD2 might be the D (5 bases). Trimming removed 0 bases at V and 1 base at J, with 11 bases between. This CDR3 comprises 16 residues. Germline values: CDR1 LGHNA, CDR2 YNFKEQ. This CDR3 is CASSQDSSEGTDTQYF. In DNA, the CDR3 is TGTGCCAGCAGCCAAGATAGTAGCGAGGGCACAGATACGCAGTATTTT.

The chain carries TRBV9 and TRBJ2-7; D may match TRBD1 or TRBD2 (6 bases each). The CDR3 contains 18 residues. Germline V lookup: CDR1 SGDLS, CDR2 YYNGEE. Trimming removed 0 bases at V and 2 bases at J, with 21 bases between. The CDR3 DNA sequence: TGTGCCAGCAGCGTAGATTTGGGGGGCAGTACGACCGCCTACGAGCAGTACTTC. It encodes CASSVDLGGSTTAYEQYF.

The chain uses TRBV30 and TRBJ2-7, with a tentative D call TRBD2 (6 bases). Looked up from germline, CDR1 is GTSNPN and CDR2 is SVGIG (reference sequence). Trimming took 2 bases from V and 5 from J, leaving 10 bases between them. This CDR3 has 12 amino acids. The CDR3 loop is CAWSLLAHEQYF. CDR3 in DNA: TGTGCCTGGAGTCTACTAGCTCACGAGCAGTACTTC.

The chain has TRBV7-9 and TRBJ2-3; 9 bases are shared with TRBD2. The CDR3 runs 15 residues. V was pared by 6 bases and J by 5 bases, with 9 bases of the junction left unmatched. From germline, CDR1 is SEHNR and CDR2 FQNEAQ (reference sequence). As DNA, the CDR3 is TGTGCCAGCAGGTTTAGCGGGAGTTCTGGAGATACGCAGTATTTT. Translation gives CASRFSGSSGDTQYF.

The table lists this clone with a count of one. The chain joins TRBV28 to TRBJ2-3; D is possibly TRBD1 (5 bases). Germline V gene data show CDR1 as MDHEN and CDR2 as SYDVKM. V gave up 1 base and J gave up 2 bases, with 13 bases separating them. The CDR3 has 16 amino acids. CDR3 coding DNA: TGTGCCAGCAGTTTATCTGGGGCCACCACCACAGATACGCAGTATTTT. Translated: CASSLSGATTTDTQYF.

The chain employs TRBV7-3 and TRBJ2-2, with 9 positions matching TRBD1. The ends lost 0 bases at V and 3 bases at J; junction bases unmatched: 2. Germline V gene data show CDR1 as SGHTA and CDR2 as FQGTGA. This CDR3 comprises 16 residues. CDR3 sequence reads: CASSLTTGGHTGELFF. The CDR3, as DNA: TGTGCCAGCAGCTTAACAACAGGGGGCCACACCGGGGAGCTGTTTTTT.

The chain couples TRBV5-1 to TRBJ2-5; D tentatively fits TRBD1 or TRBD2 (6 bases each). Germline V gene data show CDR1 as SGHRS and CDR2 as YFSETQ. Trimming pared 0 bases from V and 4 bases from J, leaving 13 bases between. CDR3 length equals 15 residues. CDR3 amino acids: CASSLELQGGETQYF. DNA of the CDR3: TGCGCCAGCAGCTTGGAGTTACAGGGAGGAGAGACCCAGTACTTC. The whole variable domain, filled in from reference TRBV5-1 and TRBJ2-5, reads KAGVTQTPRYLIKTRGQQVTLSCSPISGHRSVSWYQQTPGQGLQFLFEYFSETQRNKGNFPGRFSGRQFSNSRSEMNVSTLELGDSALYLCASSLELQGGETQYFGPGTRLLVL.

V gene TRBV30 combines with J gene TRBJ1-1; D ambiguous. Germline V lookup: CDR1 GTSNPN, CDR2 SVGIG (reference sequence). The CDR3 consists of 15 residues. V was trimmed by 4 bases and J by 1 base, leaving 16 bases between them. The CDR3 DNA sequence: TGTGCCTGGAACAACCGGAGGGTAGCGAACACTGAAGCTTTCTTT. Protein sequence: CAWNNRRVANTEAFF.

This chain links TRBV10-3 with TRBJ2-1, with D hard to call. The CDR3 has 14 residues. Trimming left V 0 bases short and J 4 bases short, with 7 bases between. Germline CDR1 is ENHRY and CDR2 is SYGVKD. The CDR3 DNA is TGTGCCATCAGTGAGTCCGGTACATACAATGAGCAGTTCTTC. This translates into CAISESGTYNEQFF.

This chain connects TRBV9 to TRBJ1-3; 11 nucleotides match TRBD1. V gave up 2 bases and J gave up 0 bases; unmatched junction bases: 4. Germline CDR1 is SGDLS and CDR2 is YYNGEE. This CDR3 contains 17 residues. CDR3 loop: CASSVGTGGNSGNTIYF. For the CDR3, the DNA is TGTGCCAGCAGCGTGGGGACAGGGGGTAACTCTGGAAACACCATATATTTT.

The chain employs TRBV6-1 and TRBJ1-1; 7 positions match TRBD1. V dropped 9 bases and J dropped 3; count of bases not matched to a gene: 10. Germline V gene data show CDR1 as MNHNS and CDR2 as SASEGT. This CDR3 is 14 amino acids long. CDR3 residues: CASVDFRGDTEAFF. The CDR3 coding sequence is TGTGCCAGTGTGGACTTCAGGGGGGACACTGAAGCTTTCTTT.

The rearrangement joins TRBV27 to TRBJ2-2; possible D gene TRBD2, 5 bases. V was shortened by 3 bases and J by 1 base, with 12 bases between the two germline ends. Germline V lookup: CDR1 MNHEY, CDR2 SMNVEV (reference sequence). The CDR3 sequence is 16 residues long. The CDR3 DNA follows: TGTGCCAGCAGTTTCTTCGGACTGGGGAACACCGGGGAGCTGTTTTTT. This sequence encodes CASSFFGLGNTGELFF.

This chain joins TRBV5-8 and TRBJ1-5, with a weak D call TRBD1 (6 bases). Germline V lookup: CDR1 SGHTS, CDR2 YDEGEE. Trimming took 3 bases from V and 2 from J, leaving 9 bases between them. CDR3 length: 14 amino acids. The CDR3 coding sequence is TGTGCCAGCAGCTCAGGGGAAGGCAATCAGCCCCAGCATTTT. Protein: CASSSGEGNQPQHF.

The J gene is TRBJ1-1, the V gene TRBV11-3, with D uncertain. This CDR3 contains 15 residues. Germline CDR1 reads SGHNT; CDR2 reads YENEEA. The germline V and J ends were trimmed by 5 bases and 3 bases, with 16 bases remaining between them. DNA of the CDR3: TGTGCCAGCAGCGGTTCGGGCCCCGGATACACTGAAGCTTTCTTT. As protein: CASSGSGPGYTEAFF.

The V gene is TRBV30, the J gene TRBJ2-3; D ambiguous. The CDR3 extends over 13 amino acids. V shed 3 bases and J shed 3 bases, with 10 bases lying between them. Germline V gene sequence: CDR1 GTSNPN, CDR2 SVGIG (reference sequence). DNA of the CDR3: TGTGCCTGGAGCCCCGAGTCAACAGATACGCAGTATTTT. It translates to CAWSPESTDTQYF. The full variable domain, completed using reference TRBV30 and TRBJ2-3, is SQTIHQWPATLVQPVGSPLSLECTVEGTSNPNLYWYRQAAGRGLQLLFYSVGIGQISSEVPQNLSASRPQDRQFILSSKKLLLSDSGFYLCAWSPESTDTQYFGPGTRLTVL.